This is a list of T cell receptor beta chains from one sample in a study of shared clonotypes between healthy human individuals. Produced via immunoSEQ multiplex PCR; TCRdb's table is partial and in-frame only. The data hold about 1.1 million clones, with roughly 77% observed a single time. The sequencing sample was made of memory CD4+ T cells from PBMCs. These receptors were collected from a man aged 18 to 30 in good health. Some clones in this sample may be carry-over from other donors' samples. Each CDR3 is given with its conserved first and last residue. The D gene is left open where the match is weak. Clone size appears in some rows only: once, few, many, or a class for an expanded clone.

clone_size: -; v_call: TRBV6-5; d_call: -; j_call: TRBJ1-4; cdr3_nt: TGTGCCAGCAGTATTACGACAGCCCCTAATGAAAAACTGTTTTTT; cdr3_aa: CASSITTAPNEKLFF
clone_size: -; v_call: TRBV15; d_call: TRBD1; j_call: TRBJ1-2; cdr3_nt: TGTGCCACCAGCAGCCTCTTGACAGGGGGCGATGGCTACACCTTC; cdr3_aa: CATSSLLTGGDGYTF
clone_size: -; v_call: TRBV5-3; d_call: -; j_call: TRBJ1-5; cdr3_nt: TGTGCCAGAAGCTTAACACAATCACATCAGCCCCAGCATTTT; cdr3_aa: CARSLTQSHQPQHF
clone_size: -; v_call: TRBV11-1; d_call: -; j_call: TRBJ2-1; cdr3_nt: TGTGCCAGCAGCTTACGGAGAGACAATGAGCAGTTCTTC; cdr3_aa: CASSLRRDNEQFF
clone_size: -; v_call: TRBV10-2; d_call: TRBD2; j_call: TRBJ2-5; cdr3_nt: TGCGCCAGCTTGGGACTAGCCCAAGAGACCCAGTACTTC; cdr3_aa: CASLGLAQETQYF
clone_size: -; v_call: TRBV7-2; d_call: -; j_call: TRBJ1-1; cdr3_nt: TGTGCCAGCAGCCTAACCCCTGACACTGAAGCTTTCTTT; cdr3_aa: CASSLTPDTEAFF
clone_size: once; v_call: TRBV6-5; d_call: TRBD1; j_call: TRBJ2-5; cdr3_nt: TGTGCCAGCAGTCGGAACAGGGGTGAGACCCAGTACTTC; cdr3_aa: CASSRNRGETQYF
clone_size: -; v_call: TRBV5-4; d_call: -; j_call: TRBJ2-3; cdr3_nt: TGTGCCAGCAGCTCCCGAGCGACTAGCACAGATACGCAGTATTTT; cdr3_aa: CASSSRATSTDTQYF
clone_size: -; v_call: TRBV28; d_call: -; j_call: TRBJ2-5; cdr3_nt: TGTGCCAGCAGTTCCAGCGCCCAAGAGACCCAGTACTTC; cdr3_aa: CASSSSAQETQYF
clone_size: few; v_call: TRBV5-1; d_call: -; j_call: TRBJ1-2; cdr3_nt: TGCGCCAGCAGCTTGGCTCGGAACTATGGCTACACCTTC; cdr3_aa: CASSLARNYGYTF
clone_size: -; v_call: TRBV2; d_call: TRBD2; j_call: TRBJ2-7; cdr3_nt: TGTGCCAGCAGGATTAGCGGGAGGGCCGGGGAGCAGTACTTC; cdr3_aa: CASRISGRAGEQYF
clone_size: -; v_call: TRBV5-3; d_call: TRBD1; j_call: TRBJ2-2; cdr3_nt: TGTGCCAGAAGCCAGGACAGGGAAATGGTCGGGGAGCTGTTTTTT; cdr3_aa: CARSQDREMVGELFF
clone_size: -; v_call: TRBV19; d_call: TRBD2; j_call: TRBJ2-7; cdr3_nt: TGTGCCAGTAAGGGCGGGAGGTACGAGCAGTACTTC; cdr3_aa: CASKGGRYEQYF
clone_size: few; v_call: TRBV2; d_call: -; j_call: TRBJ1-5; cdr3_nt: TGTGCCAGCAGTTTCAGTCGGAATAATCAGCCCCAGCATTTT; cdr3_aa: CASSFSRNNQPQHF
clone_size: -; v_call: TRBV18; d_call: -; j_call: TRBJ1-3; cdr3_nt: TGTGCCAGCTCACCACCTACAGAGAGAAACACCATATATTTT; cdr3_aa: CASSPPTERNTIYF
clone_size: -; v_call: TRBV27; d_call: TRBD1; j_call: TRBJ1-2; cdr3_nt: TGTGCCAGCAGTCTACAGGGGGCCCCAAACTATGGCTACACCTTC; cdr3_aa: CASSLQGAPNYGYTF
clone_size: few; v_call: TRBV7-6; d_call: TRBD1; j_call: TRBJ2-7; cdr3_nt: TGTGCCAGCAGTTTAGGGACAGGGTACGAGCAGTACTTC; cdr3_aa: CASSLGTGYEQYF
clone_size: -; v_call: TRBV25-1; d_call: TRBD1; j_call: TRBJ1-4; cdr3_nt: TGTGCCAGCAAGGGACAGGGGGCGGAAAAACTGTTTTTT; cdr3_aa: CASKGQGAEKLFF
clone_size: -; v_call: TRBV2; d_call: -; j_call: TRBJ2-7; cdr3_nt: TGTGCCAGCGCCTGGGAGGGCAGGGGGCACTACGAGCAGTACTTC; cdr3_aa: CASAWEGRGHYEQYF
clone_size: -; v_call: TRBV2; d_call: -; j_call: TRBJ2-2; cdr3_nt: TGTGCCAGCCAAGGGGAGAACACCGGGGAGCTGTTTTTT; cdr3_aa: CASQGENTGELFF
clone_size: -; v_call: TRBV4-2; d_call: TRBD2; j_call: TRBJ2-5; cdr3_nt: TGTGCCAGCAGCCAGGCTAGCGGGTTACAAGAGACCCAGTACTTC; cdr3_aa: CASSQASGLQETQYF
clone_size: -; v_call: TRBV2; d_call: -; j_call: TRBJ1-4; cdr3_nt: TGTGCCAGCACCGGACTGCCACCTTCTAACTTGGTACCTAATGAAAAACTGTTTTTT; cdr3_aa: CASTGLPPSNLVPNEKLFF
clone_size: -; v_call: TRBV28; d_call: -; j_call: TRBJ2-3; cdr3_nt: TGTGCCAGCAGAGGAAACAGGGATTTCAACACAGATACGCAGTATTTT; cdr3_aa: CASRGNRDFNTDTQYF
clone_size: -; v_call: TRBV6-1; d_call: TRBD1; j_call: TRBJ2-5; cdr3_nt: TGTGCCAGCGTGGGGAGGACAGGGAGTGCGGAGACCCAGTACTTC; cdr3_aa: CASVGRTGSAETQYF
clone_size: once; v_call: TRBV7-3; d_call: -; j_call: TRBJ1-5; cdr3_nt: TGTGCCAGCAGCAACCGGGTCCCATATAGCAATCAGCCCCAGCATTTT; cdr3_aa: CASSNRVPYSNQPQHF
clone_size: -; v_call: TRBV28; d_call: -; j_call: TRBJ2-2; cdr3_nt: TGTGCCAGCAGTTTAATCGCGAACACCGGGGAGCTGTTTTTT; cdr3_aa: CASSLIANTGELFF
clone_size: -; v_call: TRBV7-8; d_call: -; j_call: TRBJ1-1; cdr3_nt: TGTGCCAGCAGCGCAGGATTGAACACTGAAGCTTTCTTT; cdr3_aa: CASSAGLNTEAFF
clone_size: -; v_call: TRBV5-6; d_call: TRBD1; j_call: TRBJ1-1; cdr3_nt: TGTGCCAGCAGCTTGTTCCCACTAGGGGACAGGGGTACTGAAGCTTTCTTT; cdr3_aa: CASSLFPLGDRGTEAFF
clone_size: -; v_call: TRBV14; d_call: -; j_call: TRBJ1-2; cdr3_nt: TGTGCCAGCAGCCCGGACGGTGCCCGCTATGGCTACACCTTC; cdr3_aa: CASSPDGARYGYTF
clone_size: -; v_call: TRBV29-1; d_call: -; j_call: TRBJ2-3; cdr3_nt: TGCAGCGTTGTGTGGGGCCAGGGCAGGGCAGATACGCAGTATTTT; cdr3_aa: CSVVWGQGRADTQYF
clone_size: few; v_call: TRBV2; d_call: TRBD1; j_call: TRBJ1-1; cdr3_nt: TGTGCCAGTCAACTGGGGACTACAGGGGAGGCTTTCTTT; cdr3_aa: CASQLGTTGEAFF
clone_size: few; v_call: TRBV20-1; d_call: -; j_call: TRBJ2-1; cdr3_nt: TGCAGACTCGTTAGGGGCCCTGAGCAGTTCTTC; cdr3_aa: CRLVRGPEQFF
clone_size: -; v_call: TRBV6-5; d_call: -; j_call: TRBJ2-2; cdr3_nt: TGTGCCAGCAGTTCCACCGGGCCCTGGGGCACCGGGGAGCTGTTTTTT; cdr3_aa: CASSSTGPWGTGELFF
clone_size: -; v_call: TRBV2; d_call: -; j_call: TRBJ1-5; cdr3_nt: TGTGCCAGCAATGTACTCGGTCAGCCCCAGCATTTT; cdr3_aa: CASNVLGQPQHF
clone_size: -; v_call: TRBV28; d_call: -; j_call: TRBJ1-5; cdr3_nt: TGTGCCAGCATCCCCGCGGGTGGAAGGGGAGGTAATCAGCCCCAGCATTTT; cdr3_aa: CASIPAGGRGGNQPQHF
clone_size: -; v_call: TRBV11-3; d_call: TRBD1; j_call: TRBJ2-2; cdr3_nt: TGTGCCAGCAGCCACCGGACAGGGTTATCCGGGGAGCTGTTTTTT; cdr3_aa: CASSHRTGLSGELFF
clone_size: -; v_call: TRBV6-1; d_call: -; j_call: TRBJ2-2; cdr3_nt: TGTGCCAGCAGTGAAGTCAGGGGCACCGGGGAGCTGTTTTTT; cdr3_aa: CASSEVRGTGELFF
clone_size: -; v_call: TRBV5-1; d_call: -; j_call: TRBJ1-3; cdr3_nt: TGCGCCAGCAGCTCAACAGGGAGCTCTGGAAACACCATATATTTT; cdr3_aa: CASSSTGSSGNTIYF
clone_size: -; v_call: TRBV28; d_call: -; j_call: TRBJ1-3; cdr3_nt: TGTGCCAGCAGTTCCCCAGGGATATCTGGAAACACCATATATTTT; cdr3_aa: CASSSPGISGNTIYF
clone_size: -; v_call: TRBV29-1; d_call: TRBD2; j_call: TRBJ2-7; cdr3_nt: TGCAGCGTTGCCTTTAGACTAGCTACCGGTGAGCAGTACTTC; cdr3_aa: CSVAFRLATGEQYF
clone_size: -; v_call: TRBV6-5; d_call: -; j_call: TRBJ1-1; cdr3_nt: TGTGCCAGCAGGGGGCGGACAGTTGGGGACACTGAAGCTTTCTTT; cdr3_aa: CASRGRTVGDTEAFF
clone_size: -; v_call: TRBV9; d_call: TRBD2; j_call: TRBJ2-7; cdr3_nt: TGTGCCAGCAGCATCGGGACTAGCGAGATCTACGAGCAGTACTTC; cdr3_aa: CASSIGTSEIYEQYF
clone_size: few; v_call: TRBV7-2; d_call: TRBD2; j_call: TRBJ2-5; cdr3_nt: TGTGCCAGCAGCCCCAGTTCGGGCGGGGGGCAAGAGACCCAGTACTTC; cdr3_aa: CASSPSSGGGQETQYF
clone_size: -; v_call: TRBV5-1; d_call: -; j_call: TRBJ1-1; cdr3_nt: TGCGCCAGCAGCACCGGACCCGGAATGAACACTGAAGCTTTCTTT; cdr3_aa: CASSTGPGMNTEAFF
clone_size: -; v_call: TRBV5-6; d_call: -; j_call: TRBJ1-1; cdr3_nt: TGTGCCAGCAGCGCCCAGTTGAACACTGAAGCTTTCTTT; cdr3_aa: CASSAQLNTEAFF
clone_size: many; v_call: TRBV27; d_call: -; j_call: TRBJ1-1; cdr3_nt: TGTGCCAGCCGCTTTCAGACTGAAGCTTTCTTT; cdr3_aa: CASRFQTEAFF
clone_size: -; v_call: TRBV5-6; d_call: TRBD1; j_call: TRBJ1-1; cdr3_nt: TGTGCCAGCAGCTTCGCGCAGGGGGTGTTCTCTAGGCTCCAGGAGGAAGCTTTCTTT; cdr3_aa: CASSFAQGVFSRLQEEAFF
clone_size: -; v_call: TRBV7-2; d_call: -; j_call: TRBJ2-7; cdr3_nt: TGTGCCAGCAGCTTAAGCCAGGGGAACTACGAGCAGTACTTC; cdr3_aa: CASSLSQGNYEQYF
clone_size: -; v_call: TRBV7-9; d_call: TRBD1; j_call: TRBJ2-5; cdr3_nt: TGTGCCAGCAGCTTAGGAGGGTCCACAGGGGCAGAGACCCAGTACTTC; cdr3_aa: CASSLGGSTGAETQYF
clone_size: -; v_call: TRBV7-8; d_call: -; j_call: TRBJ1-1; cdr3_nt: TGTGCCAGCAGCTTAGGGGATGCGAACACTGAAGCTTTCTTT; cdr3_aa: CASSLGDANTEAFF